A single sample is the source of the 15 T cell receptor beta chains below, sequenced in a study of siplizumab effects on memory and regulatory T cells. The assay was immunoSEQ multiplex PCR, and TCRdb's table has in-frame clones only and misses some. The table includes over 100,000 clones, over 85% detected once. The specimen sequenced was non-Treg CD4+ T cells sorted from blood. These receptors were taken from a human donor in good health.

This chain uses TRBV2 with TRBJ2-2, with 11 bases that match TRBD2. The CDR3 has 16 amino acids. CDR1 and CDR2 (germline): SNHLY, FYNNEI. V shed 6 bases, J shed 3 bases, and the junction held 6 bases outside the gene matches. The CDR3: CASSLLAGAYTGELFF. For the CDR3, the DNA is TGTGCCAGCAGCCTACTAGCGGGGGCCTACACCGGGGAGCTGTTTTTT.

CDR3 in amino acids: CASSDRVVRETQYF. CDR3 nucleotides: TGTGCCAGCAGTGACAGGGTAGTGCGAGAGACCCAGTACTTC. The V gene is TRBV2, the J gene TRBJ2-5; D perhaps matches TRBD1 (5 bases). Per the germline V gene, CDR1 is SNHLY and CDR2 is FYNNEI. With 3 bases removed from V and 4 bases from J, the gap between germline ends came to 12 bases. The CDR3 is 14 amino acids.

V is TRBV19 and J is TRBJ2-7; 7 bases line up with TRBD1. Germline V gene sequence: CDR1 LNHDA, CDR2 SQIVND (reference sequence). V was pared by 5 bases and J by 2 bases, with 3 bases of the junction left unmatched. This CDR3 spans 13 amino acids. CDR3 sequence reads: CASSDREPYEQYF. In DNA, the CDR3 is TGTGCCAGTAGTGACAGGGAGCCCTACGAGCAGTACTTC.

The genes are TRBV19 and TRBJ1-5; D is unclear. The CDR3 consists of 17 residues. Between the trimmed V and J ends, which lost 8 bases and 0 bases, there was a span of 20 bases. Germline loops: CDR1 LNHDA, CDR2 SQIVND (reference sequence). The CDR3 DNA reads TGTGCCAGTGGAAACCGTGCCCGAACCTATAGCAATCAGCCCCAGCATTTT. Residues: CASGNRARTYSNQPQHF.

V and J are TRBV7-7 and TRBJ2-7; maybe TRBD2 (5 bases). V dropped 7 bases and J dropped 0 bases, with 10 bases sitting between them. Germline assignment: CDR1 SSHAT and CDR2 FNYEAQ (reference sequence). This CDR3 is built from 13 residues. CDR3 sequence: CASKRVISYEQYF. The CDR3 nucleotides read TGTGCCAGCAAGAGGGTCATCTCCTACGAGCAGTACTTC.

The chain uses TRBV29-1 and TRBJ1-4; TRBD1 agrees at 7 bases. Trimming removed 7 bases from V and 7 bases from J; junction bases left unmatched: 9. The CDR3 has 13 residues. In germline, CDR1 is SQVTM, CDR2 ANQGSEA. The CDR3 coding sequence is TGCAGCGCCCAAACAGGGGCGGGTGAAAAACTGTTTTTT. Translated, it gives CSAQTGAGEKLFF.

The table lists this clone with a count of one. The chain links TRBV18 to TRBJ1-1, with D possibly matching TRBD1 (5 bases). CDR1 is KGHSH, CDR2 LQKENI, per germline. The CDR3 contains 13 residues. V was pared by 5 bases and J by 2 bases, with 9 bases between. CDR3: CASSIDSNTEAFF. In nucleotides, the CDR3 is TGTGCCAGCTCAATTGACAGTAACACTGAAGCTTTCTTT.

The chain carries TRBV5-8 and TRBJ1-2; the D gene is possibly TRBD1 (5 bases). There are 18 residues in the CDR3. V lost 0 bases, J lost 6 bases, and 24 bases lay in between. The germline CDR1 and CDR2 sequences are SGHTS and YDEGEE. Here the CDR3 DNA reads TGTGCCAGCAGCTTGGTGATTGCGGGGGGACGGTCGGTTAATGGCTACACCTTC. Translation gives CASSLVIAGGRSVNGYTF.

The chain carries TRBV7-9 and TRBJ2-5, with 8 bases lining up with TRBD1. V lost 5 bases and J lost 1; bases outside the gene matches: 9. CDR1 is SEHNR, CDR2 FQNEAQ, per germline (reference sequence). CDR3 length: 16 amino acids. CDR3: CASSPQGANLQETQYF. Here the CDR3 DNA reads TGTGCCAGCAGCCCCCAGGGGGCGAATCTCCAAGAGACCCAGTACTTC.

This sequence joins TRBV2 and TRBJ2-7; possibly TRBD2 for D (5 bases). This CDR3 spans 15 amino acids. The V end was cut by 4 bases, the J end by 6 bases, with 19 bases between. Germline V gene data show CDR1 as SNHLY and CDR2 as FYNNEI. CDR3: CASSGRGAEPVEQYF. CDR3 DNA: TGTGCCAGCAGTGGACGGGGAGCAGAGCCCGTCGAGCAGTACTTC.

CDR3 sequence reads: CASSSRTLNEQFF. CDR3 in DNA: TGTGCCAGCAGCTCCCGGACCCTAAATGAGCAGTTCTTC. The V call is TRBV7-9, the J call TRBJ2-1, with D hard to call. With 4 bases removed from V and 7 bases from J, the gap between germline ends came to 11 bases. From germline, CDR1 is SEHNR and CDR2 FQNEAQ (reference sequence). The CDR3 extends over 13 amino acids.

This sequence joins TRBV28 and TRBJ2-5; 9 positions match TRBD2. With 4 bases clipped from V and 2 bases from J, the junction kept 5 bases outside the gene matches. Germline lookup yields CDR1 MDHEN and CDR2 SYDVKM. CDR3 length: 15 residues. The CDR3 here is CASSSGLAAQETQYF. The CDR3 DNA reads as TGTGCCAGCAGTTCGGGACTAGCAGCTCAAGAGACCCAGTACTTC.

The chain joins TRBV2 to TRBJ2-1, with 10 bases matching TRBD2. Trimming took 6 bases from V and 2 from J; bases not matched to a gene: 10. The CDR3 spans 17 residues. Germline loops: CDR1 SNHLY, CDR2 FYNNEI. The CDR3 region has the DNA TGTGCCAGCAGGCCAGGGGTAGCGGGGGGCACCTACAATGAGCAGTTCTTC. Translation gives CASRPGVAGGTYNEQFF.

The V and J genes are TRBV18 and TRBJ1-4; unclear D gene. Germline CDR1 and CDR2: KGHSH and LQKENI. The V end was cut by 0 bases, the J end by 5 bases, with 4 bases between. This CDR3 has 13 residues. The CDR3 loop is CASSPPLNEKLFF. The CDR3 DNA reads as TGTGCCAGCTCACCACCCTTAAATGAAAAACTGTTTTTT.

The rearrangement links TRBV6-5 to TRBJ2-7, with D unclear. The CDR3 consists of 15 residues. Germline V CDR1 and CDR2: MNHEY, SVGAGI. V was pared by 2 bases and J by 4 bases, with 15 bases between. The CDR3 loop reads CASSYRQNPSYEQYF. The DNA for the CDR3 is TGTGCCAGCAGTTACAGGCAGAACCCATCGTACGAGCAGTACTTC.